This T cell receptor (beta chain) stems from a study of cytomegalovirus exposure and HLA in healthy donors. Study-level points and caveats: Several of the most significant clusters appeared linked to common viral pathogens, based on a later analysis. TCR beta sequences numbering more than 15,000 were associated with HLA alleles at 0.05 false discovery rate in a later analysis. In an earlier analysis, in approximately 630 donors, most V segments appeared productive either ~90% or ~30% of the time.

Germline loops: CDR1 MNHNY, CDR2 SVGAGI (reference sequence). The CDR3 contains 14 residues. Trimming left V 6 bases short and J 0 bases short, with 11 bases between. The PCR was carried out with 60 Vbeta primers and 13 Jbeta primers. Libraries were prepared by immunoSEQ multiplex PCR; TCRdb keeps only in-frame clonotypes and omits some of them. The table lists about 77,000 clones, with around 15% in the top ten. Concerning this clone: Its antigen is undetermined.

The sample comprised PBMCs. The genes are TRBV6-6 and TRBJ1-1; D gene unclear. The sequence was obtained from a man aged 45-65 years in good health and CMV-seropositive. The CDR3 region has the DNA TGTGCCAGCAGCCGACTGAGCTTGAACACTGAAGCTTTCTTT. It specifies CASSRLSLNTEAFF.